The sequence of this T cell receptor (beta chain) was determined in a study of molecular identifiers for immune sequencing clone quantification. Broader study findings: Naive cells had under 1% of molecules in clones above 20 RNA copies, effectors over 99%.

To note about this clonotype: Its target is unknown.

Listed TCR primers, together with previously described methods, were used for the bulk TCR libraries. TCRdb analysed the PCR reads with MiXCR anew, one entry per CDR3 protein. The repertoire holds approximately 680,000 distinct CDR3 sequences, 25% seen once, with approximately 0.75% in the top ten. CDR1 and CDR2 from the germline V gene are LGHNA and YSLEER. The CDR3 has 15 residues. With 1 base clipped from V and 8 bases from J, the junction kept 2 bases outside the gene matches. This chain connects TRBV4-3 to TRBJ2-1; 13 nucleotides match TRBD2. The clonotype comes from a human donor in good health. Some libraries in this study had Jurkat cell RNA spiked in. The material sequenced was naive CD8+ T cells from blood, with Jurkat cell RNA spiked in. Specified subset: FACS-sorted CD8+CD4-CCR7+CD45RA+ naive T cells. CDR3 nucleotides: TGCGCCAGCAGCCAAGGGACTAGCGGGAGCTATGAGCAGTTCTTC. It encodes CASSQGTSGSYEQFF.